This T cell receptor beta chain was profiled in a study of cytomegalovirus exposure and HLA in healthy donors. General study findings and limits: HLA alleles showed associations with fewer than 20,000 TCR beta sequences in a later analysis, at a 0.05 false discovery rate. Reports described diagnosis of cytomegalovirus status by the classifier as highly specific and sensitive. A later examination showed that TCR association rates differed by HLA locus, with DRB1 most and HLA-C fewest.

PCR primers comprised 60 Vbeta and 13 Jbeta primers. The data were produced by immunoSEQ multiplex PCR, yet TCRdb's version contains in-frame clones alone and is incomplete. This sample yields roughly 150,000 clones, of which approximately 80% are seen a single time; approximately 4% belongs to the top ten. Germline CDR1 reads SGHRS; CDR2 reads YFSETQ. Trimming left V 0 bases short and J 4 bases short, with 10 bases between. The CDR3 is made up of 14 amino acids. Notes on this clone: Its target is not known.

The source of this sequence is a woman aged 35 to 49 in good health and CMV-seropositive. The chain recombines TRBV5-1 with TRBJ1-1, with D possibly matching TRBD1 (6 bases). The sequenced sample consisted of PBMCs. CDR3 protein: CASSLDRARTEAFF. In DNA form, the CDR3 reads TGCGCCAGCAGCTTGGACAGGGCCCGCACTGAAGCTTTCTTT.